This TCR beta chain was sequenced in a study of T cells in Graves' hyperthyroidism and ophthalmopathy. Findings of the study overall: The blood repertoire included most of the expanded thyroid clonotypes above 0.001.

RNA transcripts gave rise to amplified TCR beta CDR3 regions. The study used the HTBI primer set for a first-round RT-PCR of the TCR CDR3. TCRdb re-derived calls from the multiplex PCR reads in MiXCR, one entry per CDR3 protein. This table has about 700,000 distinct CDR3 sequences, around 15% appearing once. This clonotype was recorded many times. Its antigen remains unidentified. CDR1 is DFQATT, CDR2 SNEGSKA, per germline (reference sequence). The J segment lost 0 bases and the V segment lost 3 bases, leaving 4 bases of the junction unmatched. This CDR3 spans 15 amino acids. The rearrangement uses TRBV20-1 and TRBJ2-1, with TRBD2 identical over 8 bases. This receptor was identified in a woman between 18 and 30 years old with Graves' hyperthyroidism. Specimen: blood. The CDR3 reads CSASNRGGSYNEQFF. The CDR3 bases are TGCAGTGCTAGCAATCGGGGGGGCTCCTACAATGAGCAGTTCTTC.